This record covers a single TCR beta chain. Its antigen is currently not known. Base qualities are missing; no much larger clone stands one base away. The sample is drawn from a study of cytomegalovirus exposure and HLA in healthy donors (dated by TCRdb to about 2017). About the investigation overall: An earlier analysis of 587 of the donors reported about 260 Gb of sequence data and 117 million unique TCR beta sequences obtained from about 180 million T cells. The study profiled the T cell repertoires of 500 to 800 subjects by immunosequencing and related them to cytomegalovirus serostatus. Because of strong linkage in the cohort, four or five DR-DQ haplotypes were treated as single units for association and clustering. Besides the first cohort of roughly 640 subjects, a separate validation cohort made up of 120 or so different subjects was used. HLA typing included class I and class II loci at four-digit resolution. A later analysis re-examined previously published TCR beta repertoires from over 500 donors and added high-resolution HLA genotyping to investigate patterns of TCR occurrence. Every discovery cohort repertoire had been produced on one sequencing platform. Typing coverage differed by locus: A, B, C, DRB1 and DQB1 were typed in roughly 620-640 donors, DQA1 in about 500, DPA1 in 600 to 610, and DPB1 in just under 490. The study aimed to test whether cataloging public T cell receptors could reveal signatures of past pathogen exposure. Around 300 gigabases of sequencing data and approximately 85 million unique TCR sequences were included in an early release covering 500 to 750 HLA-typed donors. In a later genetic analysis, genome-wide SNP genotypes for about three fifths of the roughly 670 donors were used, and that subset was treated as a discovery cohort. Donor age, sex, ethnicity and CMV serostatus were compiled together with the repertoire data. Of the approximately 370 genotyped donors, more than 75% were placed in the genetic ancestry cluster associated with self-reported Caucasian donors. In the later analysis, no new phenotypic data were used to find candidate immune exposures; instead, reliance was placed on TCR beta sequences and their occurrence across donors. Among 398 genotyped donors of the cohort, an average of roughly 230,000 unique TCR beta nucleotide sequences was sequenced per donor, of which about 19% were non-productive. To decide whether each TCR beta V gene segment behaved as functional or pseudogenic, an earlier analysis of fewer than 750 of the donors relied on high-throughput TCR beta sequencing. To predict cytomegalovirus infection status, the study combined high-throughput TCR immunosequencing, statistical association of individual TCRs with disease status, and machine learning. What the research found in general, with its limitations: In an earlier analysis of some 500 of the donors, most TCR beta V segments appeared in productive rearrangements about 90% or about 30% of the time, broadly matching IMGT annotations. A later analysis found that HLA-associated TCR beta chains were more clonally expanded and had lower generation probabilities than equally common non-associated chains. Linkage disequilibrium might explain the correlated functional status among segregating V segments, but an unknown experimental factor could not be ruled out. A further reported finding was that TCR beta sequences accurately predicted the HLA-A and HLA-B alleles for most subjects in the first cohort. In a later genetic analysis, fewer N-insertions in productive TCRs were reported among donors in an Asian-associated ancestry cluster than the roughly 700-donor mean. Specific HLA alleles were associated with 15,000 to 20,000 TCR beta sequences at a false discovery rate of 0.05 in a later analysis. Some IMGT-functional V segments, including TRBV6-2 and TRBV6-3, could not be told apart with the 87-base-pair reads, so those segments were excluded. Cytomegalovirus status was reported to be diagnosed by the classifier with high specificity and sensitivity in both the original and validation cohorts. HLA typing was unavailable for some donors at each locus, so association tests used only the typed subset. In the study, some 160 TCR beta chains were listed as associated with cytomegalovirus. This cohort had only TCR beta chains sequenced, and the lack of alpha or paired-chain data limited which features could be detected. While some public TCRs were present in many individuals, most TCR sequences turned up only very rarely across donors. The only immune exposure information available for the cohort was CMV serostatus. In a later genetic analysis, a missense DCLRE1C variant was associated with V-gene and J-gene trimming of TCR beta chains, and the association was replicated in an independent cohort. Because counts were too low, roughly 18 rarely observed V segments, including chromosome 9 orphons, were left out of the earlier analysis of 587 of the donors. A later analysis found that TCR association rates varied across HLA loci, with DRB1 alleles showing the most associated TCRs and HLA-C alleles the fewest. According to the authors, the approach could potentially be generalized to other disease states and immunological phenotypes. When HLA alleles, especially DR and DQ, strongly co-occurred, TCR associations were difficult to assign to individual alleles. Presence/absence analyses assumed roughly uniform sequencing depth across donors, an assumption that may not hold. Three of the identified cytomegalovirus-associated TCR beta chains were confirmed in vitro to be specific for cytomegalovirus antigens. According to a later analysis, parvovirus B19, influenza, CMV and Epstein-Barr virus appeared linked to several top co-occurrence clusters. A cluster of highly shared sequence variants was judged likely to be a technical artifact of the sequencing pipeline. In a later analysis, most CMV-associated TCR beta chains were found to appear HLA-restricted, with HLA associations seemingly driven largely by CMV exposure.

The cohort comprised some 730 healthy bone marrow donors. At the time of sampling, every cohort member was nominally healthy, though immune exposures that went unrecorded were likely present. The donor was CMV seronegative and belonged to the group of 352 seronegative cohort members. A peripheral blood sample was collected from each donor, and TCR beta sequencing was performed on peripheral blood mononuclear cells. Genomic DNA was extracted from the blood cell samples with the Qiagen DNeasy Blood Extraction Kit. The germline V and J ends show losses of 3 bases and 2 bases respectively, and no gene match explains 8 bases of the junction. The CDR3 numbers 16 residues from cysteine through phenylalanine. Here the CDR3 DNA is all that survives: 48 bases in frame from base 1. In the germline V gene, CDR1 corresponds to SGHDT and CDR2 to YYEEEE. To prepare the library, the immunoSEQ multiplex PCR assay was applied. A mixture of 60 forward primers for TCR Vbeta segments and 13 reverse primers for TCR Jbeta segments was used in the multiplex PCR. The CDR3 region of rearranged TCR beta genes was amplified from genomic DNA with a multiplex PCR assay. The Illumina HiSeq System was used to sequence the amplified TCR beta libraries as 87-base-pair reads. Per the original workflow: A later analysis tallied around 82 million unique TCR beta chains across the approximately 670 repertoires, and around 10 million of those chains were shared by two or more donors. To remove PCR and sequencing errors, raw reads were error-corrected and collapsed into unique sequences using a nearest-neighbor algorithm that merged closely related sequences. Alignment of CDR3 sequences to IMGT reference sequences was used to assign V, D and J gene segments. For a sequence to be retained, a match of at least six nucleotides to both a V gene segment and a J gene segment was required. Rearrangements were called productive when the CDR3 lacked stop codons and stayed in frame with V and J; all others were non-productive. CDR3 was defined according to IMGT convention as the region running from the second conserved V-encoded cysteine to the conserved J-encoded phenylalanine. In an earlier analysis of around 640 of the donors, sequences lacking an unambiguous match to a single V gene segment were excluded. An earlier analysis of around 600 of the donors classified V segments as functional when productive rearrangements were above 56.7% and as segregating when the standard deviation between donors was above 5%. To diagnose cytomegalovirus status from the catalog of TCR beta chain sequences, a statistical classification framework was built. In a later analysis, TCR nucleotide sequences were compared against IMGT/GENE-DB human TR gene sequences so that V and J genes could be assigned. A later analysis assigned CDR3 sequences and most-parsimonious VDJ recombination scenarios with the TCRdist pipeline. In a later analysis, each TCR beta chain was defined by its CDR3 amino acid sequence together with its V-gene family, and reads without a unique V-gene family were excluded. In a later analysis, around 600 highly shared, low-generation-probability nucleotide sequences were removed to address suspected cross-contamination and a sequencing artifact. In a later analysis, a clonal expansion index was calculated for each public chain from normalized within-repertoire ranks of inferred template counts. A later analysis computed generation probabilities with a VDJ recombination model fitted to out-of-frame rearrangements, and checked the results against IGoR. Hypergeometric tests were used in a later analysis to score TCR-TCR, TCR-HLA and TCR-CMV co-occurrence, with a repertoire-size bias correction applied to the TCR pairs. To estimate false discovery rates, a later analysis permuted the HLA or CMV assignments 20 times. In a later analysis, co-occurring TCRs were grouped using DBSCAN, and TCRdist sequence similarity was added for clustering within HLA-allele-positive subsets. Repertoires with fewer than 30,000 or more than 120,000 public chains were left out of co-occurrence clustering, as were four to six repertoires with anomalous nucleotide sharing. TCRdb limited this immuneACCESS table to in-frame rearrangements with V and J called. A share of clones is missing; checked studies link under half to unresolved V genes, and the rest is unexplained. V and J calls and clone size are given by that table; D and trimming were obtained from the DNA. In this sample the table shows 150,000 to 200,000 clones, around two thirds of which occur a single time. The ten most abundant clones make up over 1.2% of the sample.

The rearranged chain carries TRBV5-6 and TRBJ2-3; TRBD1 aligns with 8 central bases. Input material: PBMCs. The TCR was taken from a man aged 50-60 years in good health and CMV-seronegative. CDR3 sequence: CASSWTGLRLTDTQYF. The bases are TGTGCCAGCAGCTGGACAGGGTTGCGGCTCACAGATACGCAGTATTTT.